This T cell receptor (beta chain) came from a study of blood T cell repertoires in COVID-19. Study at large: Samples came from the United States, Italy and Spain, spanning acute and convalescent COVID-19. The analysed material was cDNA or gDNA that came from T cells, B-cell-depleted T cells, or PBMCs.

The CDR3 has 13 amino acids. Per germline, CDR1 KGHDR and CDR2 SFDVKD. V shed 3 bases and J 4 bases; nucleotides not matched to a gene: 1. Original methodology: Estimation of nucleated cell counts relied on the amplification of reference gene primers. Data came from immunoSEQ multiplex PCR; TCRdb stores just in-frame clones and leaves some out. V, J and clone size are those of that table, while D and trimming were read from the DNA. Found here are 80,000 or so clones, 80% of them singletons; the top ten hold around 4.7%. V and J are TRBV24-1 and TRBJ1-2, with TRBD1 matching 7 bases. This TCR derives from a woman aged 70-85 years with acute or convalescent COVID-19. Sequencing used peripheral blood. The CDR3 DNA reads as TGTGCCACCAGTGATGGGGACAGCTATGGCTACACCTTC. Amino acids: CATSDGDSYGYTF.